This T cell receptor beta chain originates from a study of T cells after yellow fever vaccination. For the study at large: SMART-Seq v4 Ultra Low Input handled preparation of low-cell-number fractions. Overall study results and limits: CD4 and CD8 compartments shared a small share of clonotypes, likely from convergent recombination. The booster saw the reappearance of most primary-vaccination clones (about 95% CD4, around 88% CD8).

A single record per CDR3 protein comes from TCRdb applying MiXCR to the 5' RACE reads. The sample carries 400,000 or so distinct CDR3 sequences, around a tenth recorded once. V shed 6 bases and J shed 3 bases, with 15 bases lying between them. CDR3 length: 14 residues. CDR1 is MNHNS and CDR2 is SASEGT in the germline V gene. This clonotype was counted only a few times. Its target is not known. This chain links TRBV6-1 with TRBJ2-7; possible D gene TRBD1, 5 bases. The TCR originated in a man younger than 35 who received the YFV17D yellow fever vaccine. Sequences were derived from PBMCs, sampled on the day of the first yellow fever vaccination. The CDR3 sequence: CASRVAGKSYEQYV. CDR3 DNA sequence: TGTGCCAGCAGGGTGGCAGGGAAAAGCTACGAGCAGTACGTC.